The sequence of this T cell receptor (beta chain) was determined in a study of Ad26.COV2.S vaccination and SARS-CoV-2 variants. Background on the study: Intramuscular Ad26.COV2.S doses were given once or twice, 56 days apart. Broader study findings: Vaccine and placebo recipients had similar non-spike TCR breadth.

The treatment denotes: roughly 20 received Ad26.COV2.S at low or high dose, single or two shots; a few received placebo; per-sample allocation not given. Sampling was done on day 63 after the first vaccine or placebo injection. Ad26 vector vaccine expressed Wuhan-strain SARS-CoV-2 spike. Only in-frame clones appear in the TCRdb table, and some are missing; sequencing was by immunoSEQ multiplex PCR. The sample records around 270,000 clones, around 88% being singletons. Concerning this clone: Its matching antigen is unknown.

The receptor was derived from a person between 18 and 60 years old who received the Ad26.COV2.S COVID-19 vaccine or a placebo. Sequenced here: peripheral blood, sampled in a trial of Ad26.COV2.S vaccine versus placebo.

CDR3 sequence reads: CAIPGAPNTEAFF. CDR3 DNA: TGTGCCATACCAGGGGCCCCGAACACTGAAGCTTTCTTT. The chain is built from TRBV2 and TRBJ1-1; possible D gene TRBD1, 6 bases. V was trimmed by 10 bases and J by 1 base, leaving 13 bases between them. The CDR3 length is 13 residues. Germline V gene sequence: CDR1 SNHLY, CDR2 FYNNEI.